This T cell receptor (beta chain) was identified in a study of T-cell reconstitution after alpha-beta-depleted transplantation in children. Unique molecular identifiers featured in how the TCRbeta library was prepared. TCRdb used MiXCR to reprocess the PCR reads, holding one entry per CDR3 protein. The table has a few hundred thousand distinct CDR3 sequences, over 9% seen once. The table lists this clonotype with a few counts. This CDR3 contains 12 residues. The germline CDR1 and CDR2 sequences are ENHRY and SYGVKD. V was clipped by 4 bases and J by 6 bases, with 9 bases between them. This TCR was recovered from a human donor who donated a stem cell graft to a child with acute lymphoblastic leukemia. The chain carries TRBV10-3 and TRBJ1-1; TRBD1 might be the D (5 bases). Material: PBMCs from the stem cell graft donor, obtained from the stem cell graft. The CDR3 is CAISATRAEAFF. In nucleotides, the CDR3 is TGTGCCATCAGTGCGACCAGGGCTGAAGCTTTCTTT.